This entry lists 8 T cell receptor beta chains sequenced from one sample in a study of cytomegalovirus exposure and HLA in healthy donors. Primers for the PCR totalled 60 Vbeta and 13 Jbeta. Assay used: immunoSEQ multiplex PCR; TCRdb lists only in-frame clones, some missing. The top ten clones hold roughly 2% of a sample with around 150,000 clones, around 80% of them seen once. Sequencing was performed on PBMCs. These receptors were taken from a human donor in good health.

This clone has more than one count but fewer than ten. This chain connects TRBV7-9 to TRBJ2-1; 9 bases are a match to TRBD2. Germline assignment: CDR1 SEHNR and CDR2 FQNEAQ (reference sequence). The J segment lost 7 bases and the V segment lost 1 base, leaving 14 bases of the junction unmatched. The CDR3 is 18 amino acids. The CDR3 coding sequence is TGTGCCAGCAGCTTAGATTTATCTCCGGCGGGAGGGAGGAATGAGCAGTTCTTC. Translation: CASSLDLSPAGGRNEQFF. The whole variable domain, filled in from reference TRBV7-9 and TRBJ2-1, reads DTGVSQNPRHKITKRGQNVTFRCDPISEHNRLYWYRQTLGQGPEFLTYFQNEAQLEKSRLLSDRFSAERPKGSFSTLEIQRTEQGDSAMYLCASSLDLSPAGGRNEQFFGPGTRLTVL.

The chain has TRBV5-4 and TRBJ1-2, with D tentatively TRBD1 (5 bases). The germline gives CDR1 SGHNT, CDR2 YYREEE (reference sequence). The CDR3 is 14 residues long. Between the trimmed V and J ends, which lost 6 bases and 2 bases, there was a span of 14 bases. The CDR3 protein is CASNPGLENYGYTF. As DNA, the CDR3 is TGTGCCAGCAACCCAGGGTTGGAGAACTATGGCTACACCTTC.

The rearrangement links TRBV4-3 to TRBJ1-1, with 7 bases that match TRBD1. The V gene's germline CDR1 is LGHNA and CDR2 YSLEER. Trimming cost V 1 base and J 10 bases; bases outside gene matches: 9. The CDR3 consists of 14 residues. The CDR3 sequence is CASSQVWGGDRAFF. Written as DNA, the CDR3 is TGCGCCAGCAGCCAAGTATGGGGCGGGGACAGAGCTTTCTTT.

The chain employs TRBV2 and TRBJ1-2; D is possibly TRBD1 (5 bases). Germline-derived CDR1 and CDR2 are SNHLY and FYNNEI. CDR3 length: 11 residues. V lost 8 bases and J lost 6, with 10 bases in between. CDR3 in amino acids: CASVQGNGYTF. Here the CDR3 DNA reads TGTGCCAGCGTTCAGGGCAATGGCTACACCTTC.

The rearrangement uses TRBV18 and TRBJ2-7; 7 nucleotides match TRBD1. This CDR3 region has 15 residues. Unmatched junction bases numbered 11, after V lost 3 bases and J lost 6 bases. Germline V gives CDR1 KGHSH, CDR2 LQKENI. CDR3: CASSPGQAIGAEQYF. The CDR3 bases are TGTGCCAGCTCACCCGGACAGGCTATCGGAGCCGAGCAGTACTTC.

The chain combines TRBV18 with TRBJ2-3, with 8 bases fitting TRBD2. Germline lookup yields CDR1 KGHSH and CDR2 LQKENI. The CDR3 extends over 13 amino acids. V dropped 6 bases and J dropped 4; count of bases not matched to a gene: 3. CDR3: CASSGGDADTQYF. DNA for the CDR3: TGTGCCAGCTCCGGGGGGGACGCAGATACGCAGTATTTT.

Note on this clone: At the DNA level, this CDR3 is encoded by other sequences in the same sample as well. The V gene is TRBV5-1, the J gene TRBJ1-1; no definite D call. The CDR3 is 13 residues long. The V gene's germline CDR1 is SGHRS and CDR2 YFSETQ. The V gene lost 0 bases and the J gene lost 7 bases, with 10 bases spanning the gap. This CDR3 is CASSLASDSEAFF. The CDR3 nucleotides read TGCGCCAGCAGCTTGGCTTCCGATAGTGAAGCTTTCTTT.

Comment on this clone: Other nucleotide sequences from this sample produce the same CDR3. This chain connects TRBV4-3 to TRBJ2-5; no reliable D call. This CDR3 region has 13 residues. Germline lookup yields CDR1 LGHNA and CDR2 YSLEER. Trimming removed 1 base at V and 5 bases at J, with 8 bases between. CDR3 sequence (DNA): TGCGCCAGCAGCCAAGGGAGATGGGAGACCCAGTACTTC. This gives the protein CASSQGRWETQYF.